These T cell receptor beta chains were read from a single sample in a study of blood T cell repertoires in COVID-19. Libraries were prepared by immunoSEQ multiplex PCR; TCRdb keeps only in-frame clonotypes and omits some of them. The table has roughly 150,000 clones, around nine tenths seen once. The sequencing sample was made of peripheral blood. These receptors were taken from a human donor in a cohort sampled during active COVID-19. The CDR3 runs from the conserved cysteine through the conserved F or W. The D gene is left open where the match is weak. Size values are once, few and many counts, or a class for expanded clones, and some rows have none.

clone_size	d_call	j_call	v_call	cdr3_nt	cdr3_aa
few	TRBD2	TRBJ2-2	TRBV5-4	TGTGCCAGCAGCCCATGGACTAGCCCCACCGGGGAGCTGTTTTTT	CASSPWTSPTGELFF
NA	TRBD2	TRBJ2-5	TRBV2	TGTGCCAGCAGTGATGGGGTGGGACTAGCGGGCACTCTTCAAGAGACCCAGTACTTC	CASSDGVGLAGTLQETQYF
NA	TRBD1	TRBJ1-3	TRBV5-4	TGTGCCAGCAGCTTACGGACAGGGGCAAACTCTGGAAACACCATATATTTT	CASSLRTGANSGNTIYF
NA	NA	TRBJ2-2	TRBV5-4	TGTGCCAGCAGCACCAACAGGGGGCGTCTAGCGGGAGTCACCGGGGAGCTGTTTTTT	CASSTNRGRLAGVTGELFF
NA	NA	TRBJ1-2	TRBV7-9	TGTGCCAGCAGCTTAGAAGGGGCCCCCACCCTAACCTTC	CASSLEGAPTLTF
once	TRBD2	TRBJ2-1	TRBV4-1	TGCGCCAGCAGGGAACCTAGCGGAACATACAATGAGCAGTTCTTC	CASREPSGTYNEQFF
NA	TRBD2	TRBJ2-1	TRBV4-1	TGCGCCAGCAGCCTTTACTATAGCGGGGGGGCCGATGAGCAGTTCTTC	CASSLYYSGGADEQFF
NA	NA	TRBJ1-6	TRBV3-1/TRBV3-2	TGTGCCAGCAGCCAAGGAGGCAAGAGCTCCTATAATTCACCCCTCCACTTT	CASSQGGKSSYNSPLHF
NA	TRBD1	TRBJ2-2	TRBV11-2	TGTGCCAGCAGCCCGCGGACAGGCACCGGGGAGCTGTTTTTT	CASSPRTGTGELFF
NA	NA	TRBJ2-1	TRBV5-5	TGTGCCAGCAGCTTGGCCAACTACAATGAGCAGTTCTTC	CASSLANYNEQFF
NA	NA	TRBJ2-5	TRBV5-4	TGTGCCAGCAGGGATCTCGGGGAAGAGACCCAGTACTTC	CASRDLGEETQYF
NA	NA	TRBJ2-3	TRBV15	TGTGCCACCAGCAGAGACAGTTTCCGCACAGATACGCAGTATTTT	CATSRDSFRTDTQYF
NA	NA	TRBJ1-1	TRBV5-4	TGTGCCAGCAGCCGGCCGGGTGGGTGGGGGCTCATGAACACTGAAGCTTTCTTT	CASSRPGGWGLMNTEAFF
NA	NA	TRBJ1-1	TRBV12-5	TGTGCTAGTGGTCGCCCGGCGGCAGAAATGAACACTGAAGCTTTCTTT	CASGRPAAEMNTEAFF
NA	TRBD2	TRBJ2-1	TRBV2	TGTGCCACCACGACGGCTAGCGGGGGCCTCTCCTACAATGAGCAGTTCTTC	CATTTASGGLSYNEQFF
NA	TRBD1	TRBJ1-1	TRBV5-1	TGCGCCAGCAGCATAAGACAGGGAAGAACTGAAGCTTTCTTT	CASSIRQGRTEAFF
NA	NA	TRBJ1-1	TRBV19	TGTGCCAGTAGGACTCCAAGACGAGGGACTGAAGCTTTCTTT	CASRTPRRGTEAFF
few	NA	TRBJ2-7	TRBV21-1	TGTGCCAGCAGTAAAGAGGTTCCGGTCGAAAGGGGGTTCCACGAGCAGTACTTC	CASSKEVPVERGFHEQYF
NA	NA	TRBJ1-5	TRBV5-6	TGTGCCAGCAGCTGGGGCCCTCGCAATCAGCCCCAGCATTTT	CASSWGPRNQPQHF
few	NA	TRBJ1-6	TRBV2	TGTGCCAGCAGTGACGTGAGCTCCTATAATTCACCCCTCCACTTT	CASSDVSSYNSPLHF
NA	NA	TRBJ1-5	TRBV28	TGTGCCAGCAGTTCAGATAAGAGGGTTCAGCCCCAGCATTTT	CASSSDKRVQPQHF
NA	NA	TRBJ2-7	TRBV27	TGTGCCAGCAGGCAGGGTCCCTACGAGCAGTACTTC	CASRQGPYEQYF
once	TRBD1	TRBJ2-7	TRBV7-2	TGTGCCAGCAGCAGGGACAGGGCCACCTACGAGCAGTACTTC	CASSRDRATYEQYF
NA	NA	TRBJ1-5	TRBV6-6	TGTGCCAGCAGAGGAGGGGAAGGCAATCAGCCCCAGCATTTT	CASRGGEGNQPQHF
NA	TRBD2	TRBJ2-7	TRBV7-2	TGTGCCAGCACCTCTCCGGTTAGCGGGAGACCCCTCGAGCAGTACTTC	CASTSPVSGRPLEQYF
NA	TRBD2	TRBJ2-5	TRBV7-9	TGTGCCAGCAGCTTGAGCGGGGGCTCACAAGAGACCCAGTACTTC	CASSLSGGSQETQYF
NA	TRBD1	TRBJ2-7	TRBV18	TGTGCCAGCTCACCACCGTCCGGGACAGGGGCGAAGGAGCAGTACTTC	CASSPPSGTGAKEQYF
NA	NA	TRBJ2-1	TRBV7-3	TGTGCCAGCAGCTTATCGGGCTCCTACAATGAGCAGTTCTTC	CASSLSGSYNEQFF
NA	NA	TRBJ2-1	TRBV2	TGTGCCAGCAGTGATGAAGCGAGGAATGAGCAGTTCTTC	CASSDEARNEQFF
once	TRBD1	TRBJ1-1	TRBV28	TGTGCCAGCAGCCCCCCGGGACAGGATGAAGCTTTCTTT	CASSPPGQDEAFF
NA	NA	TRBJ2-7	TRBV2	TGTGCCAGCAGTATGAGGGGAGGAGCCTACGAGCAGTACTTC	CASSMRGGAYEQYF
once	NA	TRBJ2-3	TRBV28	TGTGCCAGCAGTTTGATGGTAGCAGATACGCAGTATTTT	CASSLMVADTQYF
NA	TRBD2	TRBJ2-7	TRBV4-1	TGCGCCAGCAGCCAAGGGACTAGCGGGGTGTACGAGCAGTACTTC	CASSQGTSGVYEQYF
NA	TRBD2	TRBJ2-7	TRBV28	TGTGCCAGCATCGGCGGGGGAGACGCCCCCTACGAGCAGTACTTC	CASIGGGDAPYEQYF
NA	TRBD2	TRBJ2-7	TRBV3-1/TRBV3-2	TGTGCCAGCAGCCAAGATCAGGGACTAGCGCTAACCGAGCAGTACTTC	CASSQDQGLALTEQYF
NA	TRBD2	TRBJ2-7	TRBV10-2	TGCGCCAGCATTGTGACTAGCGGGGATTACGAGCAGTACTTC	CASIVTSGDYEQYF
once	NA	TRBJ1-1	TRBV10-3	TGTGCCATCAGGTCCAGAAGGAGGGGCCCGAACACTGAAGCTTTCTTT	CAIRSRRRGPNTEAFF
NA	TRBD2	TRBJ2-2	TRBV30	TGTGCCTGGAGGAGAGCGGGGGTGTGGACCGGGGAGCTGTTTTTT	CAWRRAGVWTGELFF
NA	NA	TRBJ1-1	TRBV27	TGTGCCAGCAGTTTATCGTGGCTTCATAACACTGAAGCTTTCTTT	CASSLSWLHNTEAFF
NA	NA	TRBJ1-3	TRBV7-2	TGTGCCAGCAGCTGGGAGGAGACGGGAAACACCATATATTTT	CASSWEETGNTIYF
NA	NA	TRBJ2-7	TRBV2	TGTGCCAGCAGTGAAGGACTAGTCTCCTACGAGCAGTACTTC	CASSEGLVSYEQYF
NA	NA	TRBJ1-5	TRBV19	TGTGCCAGTAGTATAACACGGACAAGGGGGACCAATCAGCCCCAGCATTTT	CASSITRTRGTNQPQHF
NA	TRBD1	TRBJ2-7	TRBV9	TGTGCCAGCAGCTCACGGACAGGGCGCGAGCAGTACTTC	CASSSRTGREQYF
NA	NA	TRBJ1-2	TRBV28	TGTGCCAGCAAGAGGAACTATGGCTACACCTTC	CASKRNYGYTF
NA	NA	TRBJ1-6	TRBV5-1	TGCGCCAGCAGCTTGGAGTCCGGGGATTCATATAATTCACCCCTCCACTTT	CASSLESGDSYNSPLHF
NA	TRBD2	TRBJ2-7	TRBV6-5	TGTGCCAGCAGAAATAGCGGGCGATTGGGGGAGCAGTACTTC	CASRNSGRLGEQYF
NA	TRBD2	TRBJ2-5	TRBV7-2	TGTGCCAGCAGCCAGACTAGCCTCGAGACCCAGTACTTC	CASSQTSLETQYF
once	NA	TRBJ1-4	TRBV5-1	TGCGCCAGCAGCTTGGGCGGTGACCACCGGAATGAAAAACTGTTTTTT	CASSLGGDHRNEKLFF
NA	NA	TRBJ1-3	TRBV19	TGTGCCAGTAGTATGGATAGGGGTAGCGGAAACACCATATATTTT	CASSMDRGSGNTIYF
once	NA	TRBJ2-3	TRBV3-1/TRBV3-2	TGTGCCAGCAGCCTAGGGGACTTCCGCAGCACAGATACGCAGTATTTT	CASSLGDFRSTDTQYF
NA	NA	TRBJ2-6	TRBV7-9	TGTGCCAGCAGCTCTGGTCGGGGAGGGGCCAACGTCCTGACTTTC	CASSSGRGGANVLTF
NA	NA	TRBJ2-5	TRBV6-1	TGTGCCAGCAGTAAAGACCCCAAAGGAGGGCAAGAGACCCAGTACTTC	CASSKDPKGGQETQYF
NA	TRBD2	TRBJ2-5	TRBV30	TGTGCCTGGAAGAGGGAAGCGGGGGGCTTTTGGTACTTC	CAWKREAGGFWYF
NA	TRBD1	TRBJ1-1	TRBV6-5	TGTGCCAGCACACGGGACAGGGGCATGCCGGCTTTCTTT	CASTRDRGMPAFF
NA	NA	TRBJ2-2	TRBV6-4	TGTGCCAGCAGTGACTCCAGGAGGGCCGGGGAGCTGTTTTTT	CASSDSRRAGELFF
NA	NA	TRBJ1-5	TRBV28	TGTGCCAGCAGTGCCCTCGTCTCGGCCCAGCATTTT	CASSALVSAQHF
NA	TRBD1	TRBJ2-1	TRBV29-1	TGCAGCGTTGAGGGACAGGGGGCGCGCAATGAGCAGTTCTTC	CSVEGQGARNEQFF
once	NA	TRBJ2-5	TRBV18	TGTGCCAGCTCACCGAGGCGAGAGACCCAGTACTTC	CASSPRRETQYF
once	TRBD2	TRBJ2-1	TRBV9	TGTGCCAGCAGCGTTAGCGGGAGCCCCCTTAATGAGCAGTTCTTC	CASSVSGSPLNEQFF
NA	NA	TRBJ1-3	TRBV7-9	TGTGCCAGCAGCTTAAGAGCTAATACAGGGCCGGGAAACACCATATATTTT	CASSLRANTGPGNTIYF